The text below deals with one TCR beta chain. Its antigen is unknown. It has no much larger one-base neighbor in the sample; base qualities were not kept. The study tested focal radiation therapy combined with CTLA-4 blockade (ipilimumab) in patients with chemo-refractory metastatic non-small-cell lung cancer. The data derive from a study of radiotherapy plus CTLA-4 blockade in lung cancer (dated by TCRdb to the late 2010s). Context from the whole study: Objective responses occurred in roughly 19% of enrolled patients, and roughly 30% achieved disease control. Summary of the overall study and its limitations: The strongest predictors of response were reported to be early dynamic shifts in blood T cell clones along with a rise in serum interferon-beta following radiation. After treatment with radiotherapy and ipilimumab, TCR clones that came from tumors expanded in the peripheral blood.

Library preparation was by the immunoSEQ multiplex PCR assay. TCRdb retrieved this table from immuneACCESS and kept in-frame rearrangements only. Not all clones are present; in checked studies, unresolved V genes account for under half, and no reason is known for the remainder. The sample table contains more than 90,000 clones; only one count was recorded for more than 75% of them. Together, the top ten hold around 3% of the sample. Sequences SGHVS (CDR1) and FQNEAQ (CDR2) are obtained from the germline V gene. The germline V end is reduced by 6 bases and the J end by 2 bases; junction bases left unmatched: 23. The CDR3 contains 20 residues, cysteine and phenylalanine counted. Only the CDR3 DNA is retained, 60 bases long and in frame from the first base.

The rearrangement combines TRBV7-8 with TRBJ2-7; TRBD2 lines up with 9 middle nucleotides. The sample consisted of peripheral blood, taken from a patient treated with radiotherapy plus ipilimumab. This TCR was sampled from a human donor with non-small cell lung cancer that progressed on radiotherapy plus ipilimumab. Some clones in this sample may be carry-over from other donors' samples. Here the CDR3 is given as CASSPRAPSGVKSHTYEQYF. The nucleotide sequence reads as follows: TGTGCCAGCAGTCCCAGAGCCCCTAGCGGGGTGAAAAGTCACACCTACGAGCAGTACTTC.